Listed below are T cell receptor beta chains from one sample, sequenced in a study of tumor-infiltrating lymphocytes in glioblastoma multiforme. TCRdb redid the calling of the multiplex PCR reads with MiXCR, one entry per CDR3 protein. The sample carries around 10,000 distinct CDR3 sequences, just over 65% recorded once. The sample consisted of brain tumor tissue. These receptors all stem from a male donor with glioblastoma. CDR3s include the opening cysteine and the closing phenylalanine or tryptophan. Fields, in order: J gene, CDR3 length, clone size, D gene, V gene, CDR3 protein, CDR3 DNA. The D gene is left open where the match is weak. Size tells how often a clone was seen (once, few, many) or the class of an expanded clone, and some rows leave it out.

J: TRBJ2-1; length: 11; size: many; D: TRBD1; V: TRBV24-1; CDR3: CATSEHRGQFF; DNA: TGTGCCACCAGTGAACACAGGGGGCAGTTCTTC
J: TRBJ2-1; length: 17; size: NA; D: TRBD1; V: TRBV11-2; CDR3: CASSLAIRGPSRNEHLF; DNA: TGTGCCAGCAGCTTAGCAATAAGGGGGCCTTCGCGCAATGAGCATCTCTTC
J: TRBJ2-7; length: 13; size: NA; D: NA; V: TRBV12-3/TRBV12-4; CDR3: CASTQGGYGEQYF; DNA: TGTGCCAGCACCCAAGGGGGGTACGGCGAGCAGTACTTC
J: TRBJ2-3; length: 14; size: NA; D: TRBD2; V: TRBV12-3/TRBV12-4; CDR3: CASLKALAGDTQYF; DNA: TGTGCCAGCCTCAAGGCCCTAGCGGGAGATACGCAGTATTTT
J: TRBJ2-1; length: 17; size: NA; D: TRBD1; V: TRBV11-2; CDR3: CDSSLAVRGPSRTERFF; DNA: TGTGACAGCAGCTTAGCAGTAAGGGGGCCTTCGCGCACTGAGCGGTTCTTC
J: TRBJ1-1; length: 12; size: NA; D: NA; V: TRBV11-2; CDR3: CASRDRGGRAFF; DNA: TGTGCCAGCAGAGACCGGGGGGGAAGGGCTTTCTTT
J: TRBJ1-1; length: 14; size: NA; D: TRBD1; V: TRBV6-1; CDR3: CASTRGEFAGVAFF; DNA: TGTGCCAGCACCAGGGGGGAGTTCGCGGGTGTAGCGTTCTTT
J: TRBJ1-5; length: 16; size: NA; D: NA; V: TRBV6-1; CDR3: CVSSQKGGQAKQPQRF; DNA: TGTGTCAGCAGCCAGAAGGGCGGGCAGGCTAAACAGCCCCAGCGTTTT
J: TRBJ2-3; length: 12; size: many; D: NA; V: TRBV24-1; CDR3: CATSDGADTQYF; DNA: TGTGCCACCAGTGATGGGGCAGATACGCAGTATTTT
J: TRBJ2-7; length: 12; size: NA; D: NA; V: TRBV30; CDR3: CAGSVLRSEQYF; DNA: TGTGCCGGGAGTGTTTTGAGGAGCGAGCAGTACTTC
J: TRBJ2-2; length: 14; size: NA; D: NA; V: TRBV6-5; CDR3: CASAWDLSTGELFF; DNA: TGTGCCAGCGCCTGGGACCTGTCGACCGGGGAGCTGTTTTTT
J: TRBJ1-6; length: 15; size: NA; D: NA; V: TRBV10-3; CDR3: CASLAGADYNSPLHF; DNA: TGTGCCAGCCTCGCCGGGGCGGACTATAATTCACCCCTCCACTTT
J: TRBJ1-4; length: 14; size: NA; D: NA; V: TRBV5-4; CDR3: CTSSLGGRMEKLFF; DNA: TGTACCAGCAGCTTGGGGGGGCGGATGGAAAAACTGTTTTTT
J: TRBJ1-2; length: 14; size: NA; D: NA; V: TRBV10-3; CDR3: CAISDATRGFGYTF; DNA: TGTGCCATCAGTGACGCTACCAGGGGCTTTGGCTACACCTTC
J: TRBJ2-3; length: 14; size: NA; D: NA; V: TRBV6-1; CDR3: CASGRRGGADTQYF; DNA: TGTGCCAGCGGTCGCCGAGGGGGGGCCGATACGCAGTACTTT
J: TRBJ1-1; length: 12; size: few; D: NA; V: TRBV5-1; CDR3: CASSFLGTDAIF; DNA: TGCGCCAGCAGCTTTTTGGGTACTGATGCTATCTTT
J: TRBJ1-1; length: 14; size: NA; D: NA; V: TRBV11-2; CDR3: CANGQRGGDTEAFF; DNA: TGCGCCAACGGACAACGAGGGGGGGACACTGAAGCTTTCTTT
J: TRBJ2-3; length: 15; size: NA; D: TRBD1; V: TRBV29-1; CDR3: CSVEDARGHTDTQYF; DNA: TGCAGCGTTGAAGACGCTAGGGGGCACACAGATACGCAGTATTTT
J: TRBJ2-5; length: 14; size: NA; D: TRBD1; V: TRBV6-2/TRBV6-3; CDR3: CASSYSTGSRTQYF; DNA: TGTGCCAGCAGTTACTCGACAGGGTCCCGGACCCAGTACTTC
J: TRBJ2-7; length: 15; size: NA; D: NA; V: TRBV11-2; CDR3: CACSFSSFALYEQYF; DNA: TGTGCCTGCAGCTTCTCTAGCTTCGCACTATACGAGCAGTACTTC
J: TRBJ2-1; length: 12; size: NA; D: TRBD2; V: TRBV6-5; CDR3: CASRTKRGEQFF; DNA: TGTGCCAGCAGGACCAAGCGGGGTGAGCAGTTCTTC
J: TRBJ2-7; length: 13; size: NA; D: TRBD1; V: TRBV6-2/TRBV6-3; CDR3: CASTGQGANEQYF; DNA: TGTGCCAGCACCGGACAGGGGGCTAATGAGCAGTACTTC
J: TRBJ2-1; length: 16; size: once; D: NA; V: TRBV11-2; CDR3: CANSLVGGLLFNEQFF; DNA: TGTGCCAACAGCTTAGTTGGGGGTCTCCTCTTTAACGAGCAGTTCTTC
J: TRBJ1-2; length: 13; size: NA; D: TRBD1; V: TRBV28; CDR3: CASGSGQVYGYTF; DNA: TGTGCCAGCGGCTCAGGACAGGTCTATGGTTACACCTTC
J: TRBJ2-1; length: 15; size: NA; D: NA; V: TRBV10-3; CDR3: CAIRGSTGSYNEQFF; DNA: TGTGCCATCAGGGGATCGACAGGATCCTACAATGAGCAGTTCTTC
J: TRBJ1-6; length: 13; size: NA; D: TRBD1; V: TRBV29-1; CDR3: CSVARDRVSPPHF; DNA: TGCAGCGTTGCCAGGGACAGAGTGTCACCCCCCCACTTT
J: TRBJ1-2; length: 12; size: NA; D: NA; V: TRBV29-1; CDR3: CSVAGEEYGYTF; DNA: TGCAGCGTTGCCGGGGAGGAGTATGGCTACACCTTC
J: TRBJ2-7; length: 14; size: NA; D: TRBD1; V: TRBV10-3; CDR3: CATSETGQGYEQYF; DNA: TGTGCTACCAGTGAGACGGGACAGGGGTACGAGCAGTACTTC
J: TRBJ1-1; length: 13; size: NA; D: TRBD1; V: TRBV20-1; CDR3: CSANSPGTVEAFF; DNA: TGCAGTGCTAACAGTCCCGGGACAGTGGAAGCTTTCTTT
J: TRBJ2-3; length: 14; size: medium-sized; D: TRBD2; V: TRBV20-1; CDR3: CSASVSGSGDTQYF; DNA: TGCAGTGCTAGCGTTAGCGGGAGTGGAGATACGCAGTATTTT
J: TRBJ1-4; length: 15; size: NA; D: NA; V: TRBV28; CDR3: CASSPSGTLDEKLFF; DNA: TGTGCCAGCAGTCCCTCCGGGACGTTAGATGAAAAACTGTTTTTT
J: TRBJ1-5; length: 16; size: NA; D: NA; V: TRBV6-1; CDR3: CASKNALVPDNQPQHF; DNA: TGTGCCAGCAAGAATGCCCTTGTGCCAGACAATCAGCCCCAGCATTTT
J: TRBJ1-1; length: 14; size: few; D: TRBD1; V: TRBV6-5; CDR3: CASSGDRGVTEAFF; DNA: TGTGCCAGCAGTGGGGACAGGGGTGTCACTGAAGCTTTCTTT
J: TRBJ2-2; length: 20; size: once; D: NA; V: TRBV11-2; CDR3: CASTLSFGQGLALNTGELFF; DNA: TGTGCCAGCACCCTCTCCTTCGGCCAAGGGCTAGCGCTAAACACCGGGGAGCTGTTTTTT
J: TRBJ2-5; length: 12; size: NA; D: NA; V: TRBV11-2; CDR3: CASSQWGEYQYF; DNA: TGTGCCAGCAGCCAGTGGGGGGAGTACCAGTACTTC
J: TRBJ2-5; length: 16; size: NA; D: TRBD2; V: TRBV5-6; CDR3: CASSLVVAGHQETQYF; DNA: TGTGCCAGCAGCTTAGTGGTAGCGGGGCACCAAGAGACCCAGTACTTC
J: TRBJ1-3; length: 16; size: NA; D: NA; V: TRBV6-6; CDR3: CASSYLQGFSGNTIYF; DNA: TGTGCCAGCAGTTACCTACAGGGTTTCTCTGGAAACACCATATATTTT
J: TRBJ2-7; length: 14; size: few; D: TRBD2; V: TRBV3-1; CDR3: CASSQGHSGSEQYF; DNA: TGTGCCAGCAGCCAAGGGCATAGCGGGAGCGAGCAGTACTTC
J: TRBJ2-6; length: 16; size: NA; D: NA; V: TRBV6-2/TRBV6-3; CDR3: CANNPGAASGANVLAF; DNA: TGTGCCAACAATCCAGGGGCCGCCTCTGGGGCCAACGTCCTGGCTTTC
J: TRBJ2-7; length: 14; size: medium-sized; D: NA; V: TRBV12-3/TRBV12-4; CDR3: CASSRDGLYYEQYF; DNA: TGTGCCAGCAGCCGGGACGGTCTTTACTACGAGCAGTACTTC
J: TRBJ1-6; length: 13; size: NA; D: NA; V: TRBV12-3/TRBV12-4; CDR3: CASSFRPNSPLDF; DNA: TGTGCCAGCAGTTTTCGACCGAATTCACCCCTCGACTTT